This T cell receptor beta chain emerged from a study of T cell responses to AZD1222 COVID-19 vaccine. The protocol was immunoSEQ multiplex PCR, while the TCRdb copy is restricted to in-frame clones and leaves out a portion. The table lists 130,000 or so clones, more than 80% of them singletons, with more than 0.7% in the top ten. Study-wide findings and caveats: There were repertoire samples only from the period after the peak T cell response.

On this clone: Its antigen is unidentified.

The origin of this receptor is an adult in good health. The starting material was peripheral blood, obtained on day 0 of MenACWY control vaccination.

The CDR3: CASSQDWTEVYEQYF. CDR3 in DNA: TGTGCCAGCAGCCAAGATTGGACAGAGGTCTACGAGCAGTACTTC. The V and J genes are TRBV4-2 and TRBJ2-7; weak D call: TRBD1 (6 bases). V lost 0 bases to trimming and J lost 3 bases, with 12 bases between them. This CDR3 comprises 15 residues. Germline V CDR1 and CDR2: LGHNA, YNFKEQ.